A selection of T cell receptor beta chains follows, all from one sample in a study of blood T cells in healthy people across ages. TCRdb independently ran MiXCR on the 5' RACE reads; one entry per CDR3 protein. The sample records under 1,000,000 distinct CDR3 sequences, 35% to 60% being singletons. Material for sequencing was blood. The source is an older man in good health. Both conserved end residues are part of each CDR3. Each record gives: J gene, D gene, clone size, V gene, CDR3 protein, CDR3 DNA. D genes are given only for firm matches. Rows give clone size only sometimes, using once, few, many, or a class for an expanded clone.

>TRBJ1-5|.|few|TRBV29-1
CSAGAVNQPQHF
TGCAGCGCCGGGGCGGTAAATCAGCCCCAGCATTTT
>TRBJ2-2|.|.|TRBV7-3
CASSLRGGIGDTGELFF
TGTGCCAGCAGCTTACGGGGCGGGATAGGGGACACCGGGGAGCTGTTTTTT
>TRBJ1-5|.|.|TRBV6-6
CATKLDGGPNQPQHF
TGTGCCACCAAATTGGACGGGGGCCCTAATCAGCCCCAGCATTTT
>TRBJ2-5|.|few|TRBV20-1
CSARVTKETQYF
TGCAGTGCTAGAGTTACGAAAGAGACCCAGTACTTC
>TRBJ1-2|.|few|TRBV6-6
CASRAQLPYGYTF
TGTGCCAGCAGAGCACAACTCCCCTATGGCTACACCTTC
>TRBJ2-5|.|.|TRBV11-2
CASSFTSIQETQYF
TGTGCCAGCAGCTTTACTAGCATCCAAGAGACCCAGTACTTC
>TRBJ2-1|TRBD2|.|TRBV27
CASSQAGTSHNEQFF
TGTGCCAGCAGTCAAGCCGGGACTAGCCACAATGAGCAGTTCTTC
>TRBJ2-1|TRBD2|.|TRBV7-2
CASSLGAGGRNEQFF
TGTGCCAGCAGCTTAGGAGCGGGAGGGCGAAATGAGCAGTTCTTC
>TRBJ2-3|.|.|TRBV21-1
CASSSPGGAALITDTQYF
TGTGCCAGCAGCAGCCCAGGGGGTGCAGCGTTAATCACAGATACGCAGTATTTT
>TRBJ2-7|.|few|TRBV4-3
CASTRPDLYEQYF
TGCGCCAGCACCCGTCCGGACCTCTACGAGCAGTACTTC
>TRBJ2-7|.|.|TRBV5-5
CASSLVTGYHEQYF
TGTGCCAGCAGCTTGGTTACGGGCTACCACGAGCAGTACTTC
>TRBJ2-1|TRBD2|once|TRBV5-1
CASTLDAGGYNEQFF
TGCGCCAGCACCCTCGACGCGGGAGGCTACAATGAGCAGTTCTTC
>TRBJ1-1|.|many|TRBV29-1
CSVFWRFRNTEAFF
.
>TRBJ2-1|.|few|TRBV7-9
CASSPLHNERFF
TGTGCCAGCAGCCCACTACACAATGAGCGGTTCTTC
>TRBJ1-5|.|once|TRBV28
CASSGPQGLLAQHF
TGTGCCAGCAGCGGACCCCAAGGACTCCTGGCCCAGCATTTT
>TRBJ2-5|.|.|TRBV20-1
CSARAPGRGQVYNEQYF
TGCAGTGCTAGAGCCCCAGGGAGGGGACAGGTCTACAATGAGCAGTACTTC
>TRBJ2-5|.|many|TRBV20-1
CSARDTGWIQETQYF
TGCAGTGCTAGAGATACAGGGTGGATTCAGGAGACCCAGTACTTC
>TRBJ2-1|TRBD2|few|TRBV9
CASSARTSGSGEQFF
TGTGCCAGCAGCGCCAGGACTAGCGGGAGCGGTGAGCAGTTCTTC
>TRBJ1-1|.|.|TRBV29-1
CSGERGDTEAFF
TGCAGCGGTGAGCGGGGGGACACTGAAGCTTTCTTT
>TRBJ2-7|.|.|TRBV28
CASSLVRNDGHEQYF
TGTGCCAGCAGTTTAGTGCGGAATGATGGGCATGAGCAGTACTTC
>TRBJ2-4|TRBD2|.|TRBV12-3/TRBV12-4
CASSATSGGNGIQYF
TGTGCCAGCAGTGCGACTAGCGGGGGGAACGGCATTCAGTACTTC
>TRBJ1-1|.|.|TRBV20-1
CSASIEGGFGTEAFF
TGCAGTGCTAGCATCGAGGGGGGGTTCGGCACTGAAGCTTTCTTT
>TRBJ1-4|.|.|TRBV10-3
CAISGINEKLFF
TGTGCCATCAGTGGGATTAATGAAAAACTGTTTTTT
>TRBJ2-7|TRBD1|.|TRBV7-3
CASSLMGTGAPNEQYF
TGTGCCAGCAGCTTAATGGGGACAGGGGCCCCCAATGAGCAGTACTTC
>TRBJ2-5|.|many|TRBV5-1
CASSLGLGETQYF
TGTGCCAGCAGCTTAGGGCTAGGAGAGACCCAGTACTTC
>TRBJ1-1|.|.|TRBV21-1
CTSSRRAENTEAFF
TGTACCAGCAGCCGGCGGGCCGAGAACACTGAAGCTTTCTTT
>TRBJ2-1|TRBD1|few|TRBV5-1
CASSWGQEVNEQFF
TGCGCCAGCAGCTGGGGACAGGAGGTCAATGAGCAGTTCTTC
>TRBJ2-7|TRBD2|.|TRBV7-2
CACSLTSGSTYEQYF
TGTGCCTGCAGCTTAACTAGCGGATCAACCTACGAGCAGTACTTC
>TRBJ1-1|.|.|TRBV30
CAWSVSRVGTEAFF
TGTGCCTGGAGTGTATCACGAGTGGGCACTGAAGCTTTCTTT
>TRBJ2-7|TRBD1|.|TRBV7-9
CASSTIPGQGSYEQYF
TGTGCCAGCAGCACAATTCCGGGACAGGGATCCTACGAGCAGTACTTC
>TRBJ2-3|.|.|TRBV11-2
CASSPAGCLGPHTDTQYF
TGTGCCAGCAGCCCAGCGGGTTGTTTGGGGCCACACACAGATACGCAGTATTTT
>TRBJ2-5|TRBD2|few|TRBV28
CASSPRASGLQETQYF
TGTGCCAGCAGTCCGCGAGCTAGCGGGCTGCAAGAGACCCAGTACTTC
>TRBJ2-5|TRBD2|few|TRBV12-3/TRBV12-4
CASSLRRGLAGGETQYF
TGTGCCAGCAGTTTAAGGAGGGGACTAGCGGGAGGAGAGACCCAGTACTTC